These 31 T cell receptor beta chains were all obtained from the same sample, sequenced in a study of cytomegalovirus exposure and HLA in healthy donors. Researchers ran the PCR with 60 Vbeta and 13 Jbeta primers. Profiled with immunoSEQ multiplex PCR; TCRdb holds only in-frame clones, not every one. Counted here are about 65,000 clones, 60% to 80% occurring once; the ten biggest clones make up approximately 3%. Material: PBMCs. Receptor source: a man aged 30 to 39 in good health and CMV-seronegative.

The chain links TRBV27 to TRBJ1-1; no definite D call. This CDR3 is 13 amino acids long. Looked up from germline, CDR1 is MNHEY and CDR2 is SMNVEV (reference sequence). Trimming stripped 3 bases from V and 5 bases from J, with 10 bases between. The CDR3, as DNA: TGTGCCAGCAGTTTGACACAGTATACTGAAGCTTTCTTT. Protein sequence: CASSLTQYTEAFF.

This clone appeared a few times. This chain links TRBV30 with TRBJ2-3; possible D gene TRBD2, 6 bases. Trimming removed 1 base at V and 4 bases at J, with 18 bases between. Germline V gene lookup returns CDR1 GTSNPN and CDR2 SVGIG (reference sequence). There are 16 residues in the CDR3. In DNA form, the CDR3 reads TGTGCCTGGAGTGACCCGGGCGGGAAGGGATCAGATACGCAGTATTTT. Its translation is CAWSDPGGKGSDTQYF. The full variable domain, in which reference TRBV30 and TRBJ2-3 provide the parts outside the CDR3, is SQTIHQWPATLVQPVGSPLSLECTVEGTSNPNLYWYRQAAGRGLQLLFYSVGIGQISSEVPQNLSASRPQDRQFILSSKKLLLSDSGFYLCAWSDPGGKGSDTQYFGPGTRLTVL.

This clone ranks as medium-sized. The chain employs TRBV5-1 and TRBJ2-3, with TRBD2 matching over 7 bases. There are 15 residues in the CDR3. The V gene end was trimmed by 4 bases and the J gene end by 6 bases; junction bases not matched to a gene: 11. The germline CDR1 and CDR2 sequences are SGHRS and YFSETQ. This CDR3 reads CASSLRWDYEDTQYF. DNA of the CDR3: TGCGCCAGCAGCCTCCGCTGGGACTATGAGGATACGCAGTATTTT.

Here the CDR3 DNA reads TGCAGCGTTGGCGGGGGTCAGGAAGAGACCCAGTACTTC. Translating it yields CSVGGGQEETQYF. This chain joins TRBV29-1 and TRBJ2-5; 7 nucleotides agree with TRBD2. The CDR3 consists of 13 residues. V trimming: 4 bases; J trimming: 3 bases; junction bases outside the gene matches: 5. Germline V gives CDR1 SQVTM, CDR2 ANQGSEA.

The chain employs TRBV21-1 and TRBJ2-5; the tabulated D call, TRBD1, remains unverified against the DNA. TRBV21-1 is marked as a pseudogene. The CDR3 runs 15 residues. The CDR3 loop reads CASNFAGIHQETQYF. CDR3 DNA: TGTGCCAGCAACTTCGCAGGGATACACCAAGAGACCCAGTACTTC.

The rearrangement joins TRBV9 to TRBJ2-7; D is possibly TRBD2 (6 bases). The CDR3 runs 15 residues. CDR1 is SGDLS and CDR2 is YYNGEE in the germline V gene. The V gene lost 3 bases and the J gene lost 2 bases, with 15 bases spanning the gap. The CDR3 DNA reads TGTGCCAGCAGCGCCCACGGGAGCTCAACCTACGAGCAGTACTTC. Translation gives CASSAHGSSTYEQYF.

The V gene is TRBV19, the J gene TRBJ1-5; no clear D gene. V dropped 6 bases and J dropped 6 bases, with 12 bases sitting between them. The germline CDR1 and CDR2 sequences are LNHDA and SQIVND (reference sequence). There are 13 residues in the CDR3. CDR3 sequence: CASSKSAVQPQHF. The CDR3 nucleotides read TGTGCCAGTAGCAAATCGGCGGTTCAGCCCCAGCATTTT.

With respect to this clone: One end of the junction fails to match germline, which may point to a read error. The genes are TRBV14 and TRBJ1-2, with TRBD1 as a possible D gene (5 bases). The germline gives CDR1 SGHDN, CDR2 FVKESK. The CDR3 covers 16 residues. The CDR3: CASGQEGGTPAYGYTF. The CDR3 DNA sequence: TGTGCCAGCGGCCAAGAGGGCGGGACTCCAGCTTATGGCTACACCTTC. Full variable domain (rest looked up from reference TRBV14 and TRBJ1-2): EAGVTQFPSHSVIEKGQTVTLRCDPISGHDNLYWYRRVMGKEIKFLLHFVKESKQDESGMPNNRFLAERTGGTYSTLKVQPAELEDSGVYFCASGQEGGTPAYGYTFGSGTRLTVV.

The gene calls are TRBV6-1 and TRBJ1-4, with a tentative D call TRBD1 (5 bases). V lost 2 bases, J lost 9 bases, and 31 bases lay in between. The CDR3 extends over 20 amino acids. Germline V gives CDR1 MNHNS, CDR2 SASEGT. The CDR3 spells CASSENGRTGWGGVGQKLFF. CDR3 DNA sequence: TGTGCCAGCAGTGAAAACGGACGGACGGGTTGGGGCGGGGTAGGGCAAAAACTGTTTTTT.

In its sample, this clone was seen once. The chain joins TRBV10-3 to TRBJ1-5; TRBD1 might be the D (6 bases). The germline V and J ends were trimmed by 3 bases and 7 bases, with 13 bases remaining between them. The length of the CDR3 is 14 residues. CDR1 and CDR2 (germline): ENHRY, SYGVKD. CDR3 sequence (DNA): TGTGCCATCAGTGAAAGGGGGGGCAGGCAGCCCCAGCATTTT. Encoded protein: CAISERGGRQPQHF.

The chain combines TRBV13 with TRBJ2-3; 8 bases agree with TRBD1. Germline values: CDR1 PRHDT, CDR2 FYEKMQ (reference sequence). Germline trimming cut 5 bases from V and 0 bases from J; bases unmatched to any gene: 4. The CDR3 extends over 15 amino acids. CDR3 nucleotide sequence: TGTGCCAGCAGCCCCAGGGGGCGTAGCACAGATACGCAGTATTTT. This translates into CASSPRGRSTDTQYF. The variable domain in full, with the rest retrieved from reference TRBV13 and TRBJ2-3, is AAGVIQSPRHLIKEKRETATLKCYPIPRHDTVYWYQQGPGQDPQFLISFYEKMQSDKGSIPDRFSAQQFSDYHSELNMSSLELGDSALYFCASSPRGRSTDTQYFGPGTRLTVL.

This clone has just a few counts. The genes are TRBV5-4 and TRBJ2-7; D is unresolved. Looked up from germline, CDR1 is SGHNT and CDR2 is YYREEE (reference sequence). V lost 4 bases and J 2 bases, leaving 13 bases between the germline ends. The CDR3 runs 14 residues. CDR3 protein: CASSPRDTTYEQYF. The DNA for the CDR3 is TGTGCCAGCAGCCCTCGTGACACGACCTACGAGCAGTACTTC.

The rearrangement links TRBV6-5 to TRBJ1-5; perhaps TRBD1 as D (5 bases). Deletions cut 0 bases from V and 3 bases from J, with 9 bases between. The CDR3 totals 15 residues. Germline V CDR1 and CDR2: MNHEY, SVGAGI. DNA for the CDR3: TGTGCCAGCAGTTACTCGCGGGACCCCAATCAGCCCCAGCATTTT. It translates to CASSYSRDPNQPQHF.

There are a few counts of this clone. Other DNA sequences in the sample encode the same CDR3. The chain recombines TRBV5-6 with TRBJ2-5, with TRBD1 matching over 7 bases. The germline V gene encodes CDR1 SGHDT and CDR2 YYEEEE. This CDR3 region has 12 residues. Germline trimming cut 4 bases from V and 4 bases from J; bases unmatched to any gene: 1. The CDR3 loop is CASSPGGETQYF. Here the CDR3 DNA reads TGTGCCAGCAGCCCAGGGGGAGAGACCCAGTACTTC.

The genes are TRBV7-8 and TRBJ2-7, with D possibly being TRBD1 (5 bases). The CDR3 totals 12 residues. Looked up from germline, CDR1 is SGHVS and CDR2 is FQNEAQ. The V end lost 0 bases, the J end lost 7 bases, and 7 bases lay between the germline ends. The CDR3: CASSLAPGEQYF. In DNA form, the CDR3 reads TGTGCCAGCAGCTTAGCGCCAGGGGAGCAGTACTTC.

The V gene is TRBV2, the J gene TRBJ1-1; perhaps TRBD1 as D (6 bases). V was cut by 8 bases and J by 0 bases, with 13 bases left in between. The CDR3 is 14 amino acids. Germline V gene data show CDR1 as SNHLY and CDR2 as FYNNEI. Written as DNA, the CDR3 is TGTGCCAGCGAGAAACAGGGCGTGAACACTGAAGCTTTCTTT. As protein: CASEKQGVNTEAFF.

This chain links TRBV20-1 with TRBJ2-5; D may be TRBD2 (5 bases). Germline V CDR1 and CDR2: DFQATT, SNEGSKA (reference sequence). Trimming stripped 5 bases from V and 2 bases from J, with 6 bases between. This CDR3 contains 11 residues. CDR3 in amino acids: CSASGQETQYF. The CDR3 nucleotides are TGCAGTGCTTCGGGACAAGAGACCCAGTACTTC.

The chain links TRBV2 to TRBJ2-2; no clear D. Germline CDR1 reads SNHLY; CDR2 reads FYNNEI. V lost 8 bases and J lost 0, with 13 bases in between. The length of the CDR3 is 15 residues. The CDR3 DNA reads as TGTGCCAGCCGGTTACAGAGTTCGAACACCGGGGAGCTGTTTTTT. This gives the protein CASRLQSSNTGELFF.

The chain joins TRBV13 to TRBJ2-1, with unresolved D. The CDR3 consists of 12 residues. Trimming removed 1 base from V and 8 bases from J, with 6 bases in between. The germline gives CDR1 PRHDT, CDR2 FYEKMQ (reference sequence). The CDR3 here is CASSLAGYEQFF. DNA of the CDR3: TGTGCCAGCAGCTTAGCGGGTTATGAGCAGTTCTTC.

This chain links TRBV5-4 with TRBJ2-7; D is perhaps TRBD2 (6 bases). The CDR3 spans 15 residues. The germline V gene has CDR1 SGHNT and CDR2 YYREEE (reference sequence). Trimming stripped 3 bases from V and 7 bases from J, with 20 bases between. The DNA for the CDR3 is TGTGCCAGCAGCTACGAGACGGGGGTAGGGTATGAGCAGTACTTC. As protein: CASSYETGVGYEQYF.

The chain combines TRBV4-1 with TRBJ2-5, with 12 bases that match TRBD1. There are 17 residues in the CDR3. The junction had 13 bases not matched to a gene; V was cut back by 1 base and J by 10 bases. CDR1 is MGHRA and CDR2 is YSYEKL in the germline V gene. This CDR3 reads CASSQAPAGTGGSFQYF. The CDR3 DNA follows: TGCGCCAGCAGCCAAGCTCCGGCCGGGACAGGGGGCTCTTTCCAGTACTTC.

The gene calls are TRBV30 and TRBJ1-2; D remains ambiguous. The CDR3 consists of 13 residues. CDR1 is GTSNPN and CDR2 is SVGIG in the germline V gene (reference sequence). V was cut by 0 bases and J by 4 bases, with 9 bases left in between. The CDR3 nucleotides read TGTGCCTGGAGTGTATCCTCTTTCTATGGCTACACCTTC. It codes for CAWSVSSFYGYTF.

This clone was detected only a few times. This specimen includes other DNA sequences encoding the same CDR3. Here the CDR3 DNA reads TGTGCCAGCAGCCCCCGAGACACTGAAGCTTTCTTT. Encoded protein: CASSPRDTEAFF. V and J are TRBV7-9 and TRBJ1-1; D uncertain. V lost 5 bases to trimming and J lost 3 bases, with 7 bases between them. Germline V gene data show CDR1 as SEHNR and CDR2 as FQNEAQ (reference sequence). The CDR3 covers 12 residues.

This clone occurred once. The chain couples TRBV19 to TRBJ2-3, with D unclear. Trimming took 1 base from V and 4 from J, leaving 3 bases between them. Germline CDR1 reads LNHDA; CDR2 reads SQIVND (reference sequence). The CDR3 is made up of 12 amino acids. CDR3 sequence: CASSIVADTQYF. For the CDR3, the DNA is TGTGCCAGTAGTATAGTCGCAGATACGCAGTATTTT.

The V gene is TRBV18, the J gene TRBJ1-1; D may be TRBD1 (6 bases). Germline V CDR1 and CDR2: KGHSH, LQKENI. The ends were cut back, 4 bases at V and 1 base at J, with 10 bases in the middle. The CDR3 is made up of 14 amino acids. CDR3 sequence (DNA): TGTGCCAGCTCACTAAACAGGGAGAACACTGAAGCTTTCTTT. Encoded protein: CASSLNRENTEAFF.

This clone was counted only a few times. The rearrangement joins TRBV30 to TRBJ1-3; 7 nucleotides match TRBD1. There are 14 residues in the CDR3. After removal of 2 bases from V and 4 bases from J, the junction contained 5 bases not matched to a gene. Germline lookup yields CDR1 GTSNPN and CDR2 SVGIG (reference sequence). The CDR3 sequence: CAWSMGTAGNTIYF. In DNA, the CDR3 is TGTGCCTGGAGTATGGGGACAGCCGGAAACACCATATATTTT.

The CDR3 is CSVEMALREGTDTQYF. CDR3 sequence (DNA): TGCAGCGTTGAAATGGCGCTCAGGGAGGGCACAGATACGCAGTATTTT. The chain recombines TRBV29-1 with TRBJ2-3; D might be TRBD2 (6 bases). The V end was cut by 2 bases, the J end by 1 base, with 16 bases between. This CDR3 has 16 residues. Germline values: CDR1 SQVTM, CDR2 ANQGSEA.

This clone was recorded only once. The CDR3 sequence: CASSVAGGFNEKLFF. CDR3 coding DNA: TGTGCCAGCAGCGTGGCTGGGGGGTTTAATGAAAAACTGTTTTTT. This rearrangement joins TRBV9 to TRBJ1-4; perhaps TRBD1 as D (5 bases). The ends were cut back, 2 bases at V and 4 bases at J, with 12 bases in the middle. The CDR3 totals 15 residues. Germline CDR1 is SGDLS and CDR2 is YYNGEE. The variable domain in full, completed from reference TRBV9 and TRBJ1-4, reads DSGVTQTPKHLITATGQRVTLRCSPRSGDLSVYWYQQSLDQGLQFLIQYYNGEERAKGNILERFSAQQFPDLHSELNLSSLELGDSALYFCASSVAGGFNEKLFFGSGTQLSVL.

V usage is TRBV18 and J usage is TRBJ1-3; unclear D gene. Trimming took 2 bases from V and 0 from J, leaving 11 bases between them. The germline gives CDR1 KGHSH, CDR2 LQKENI. CDR3 length equals 16 residues. This CDR3 reads CASSPGVSSSGNTIYF. The CDR3 bases are TGTGCCAGCTCACCAGGTGTCTCGAGCTCTGGAAACACCATATATTTT. Using reference TRBV18 and TRBJ1-3 for the parts outside the CDR3, the full variable domain is NAGVMQNPRHLVRRRGQEARLRCSPMKGHSHVYWYRQLPEEGLKFMVYLQKENIIDESGMPKERFSAEFPKEGPSILRIQQVVRGDSAAYFCASSPGVSSSGNTIYFGEGSWLTVV.

This clone was detected only a few times. The chain is built from TRBV7-9 and TRBJ2-4; 8 positions match TRBD2. The CDR3 loop spans 13 amino acids. Per the germline V gene, CDR1 is SEHNR and CDR2 is FQNEAQ (reference sequence). Trimming at V came to 5 bases and at J to 5 bases, leaving 2 bases not matched to a gene. The CDR3 reads CASSLSGENIQYF. The CDR3, as DNA: TGTGCCAGCAGCCTTAGCGGGGAAAACATTCAGTACTTC.

This clone is a singleton in its sample. This chain connects TRBV16 to TRBJ1-4, with D possibly matching TRBD1 (5 bases). Germline V gives CDR1 KGHSY, CDR2 FQNENV. The germline V and J ends were trimmed by 4 bases and 3 bases, with 12 bases remaining between them. There are 15 residues in the CDR3. The CDR3: CASSPRSGSNEKLFF. DNA for the CDR3: TGTGCCAGCAGCCCCCGGTCAGGGTCTAATGAAAAACTGTTTTTT.